The present T cell receptor (beta chain) was sequenced within a study of T cell changes during pregnancy in multiple sclerosis. This clone was seen once. The CDR3 length is 17 residues. J lost 9 bases, V lost 3 bases, and 15 bases had no gene match. Germline values: CDR1 SGHRS, CDR2 YFSETQ. Data came from immunoSEQ multiplex PCR; TCRdb stores just in-frame clones and leaves some out. The top ten hold about 2% of the sample, which has about 47,000 clones, roughly 90% seen once. This chain joins TRBV5-1 and TRBJ2-1, with TRBD2 matching 10 bases. This material consisted of peripheral blood, taken in the first trimester of pregnancy. The sequence derives from a female donor with multiple sclerosis, enrolled in a pregnancy study. The CDR3 DNA reads TGCGCCAGCAGCTGGCTAGCGGGGGCCGCGGGGGGAACTGAGCAGTTCTTC. Translation: CASSWLAGAAGGTEQFF.